These T cell receptor beta chains were read from a single sample in a study of CD8+ T cells in alopecia areata. Clones were read by immunoSEQ multiplex PCR, and TCRdb kept only the in-frame ones, dropping some. The data contain hundreds of thousands of clones, roughly 60% of them singletons. Source: CD4+ T cells sorted from blood, taken around week 54, from a patient treated with tofacitinib. These TCRs come from a human donor with alopecia areata. Each CDR3 is given with its conserved first and last residue. A D gene is named only where the DNA matches it firmly. Clone size is shown for a subset of rows, as once, few, many or a class of expanded clone.

TGTGCCAGCAGCCCACTCGGGGGGATACCTCTCAATGAGCAGTTCTTC	CASSPLGGIPLNEQFF	-	TRBD2	TRBV7-3	TRBJ2-1
TGTGCCTGGAGAAGGCAGGCCCCAAATCAGCCCCAGCATTTT	CAWRRQAPNQPQHF	-	-	TRBV30	TRBJ1-5
TGTGCCAGCAGACAACCTCGGGAGACCCAGTACTTC	CASRQPRETQYF	-	-	TRBV6-5	TRBJ2-5
TGTGCCATCAGTGAAGGTGGGGTTGGCGAGCAGTACTTC	CAISEGGVGEQYF	few	-	TRBV10-3	TRBJ2-7
TGTGCCAGCAGCCTCCAGGGGGCTGGAGAGACCCAGTACTTC	CASSLQGAGETQYF	-	TRBD1	TRBV7-3	TRBJ2-5
TGCGCCAGCAGCCAAGATGGGGACAGATATAATTCACCCCTCCACTTT	CASSQDGDRYNSPLHF	-	TRBD1	TRBV4-1	TRBJ1-6
TGTGCCAGCAGTTACGGGTCTCGAGGGATGAACACTGAAGCTTTCTTT	CASSYGSRGMNTEAFF	-	-	TRBV6-7	TRBJ1-1
TGCAGCGTTTCCCCGGGGGTGGAGACCCAGTACTTC	CSVSPGVETQYF	-	-	TRBV29-1	TRBJ2-5
TGTGCCAGCAGTGTTTCCCGAGAAACCAACACCGGGGAGCTGTTTTTT	CASSVSRETNTGELFF	once	-	TRBV25-1	TRBJ2-2
TGTGCCTGGAGTCCCGGGACCATTAACTATGGCTACACCTTC	CAWSPGTINYGYTF	once	-	TRBV30	TRBJ1-2
TGCAGCGTCCTAGCGGGGGGAGAGACCCAGTACTTC	CSVLAGGETQYF	-	TRBD2	TRBV29-1	TRBJ2-5
TGTGCCAGCAGCCCAAGTGGGGGTAACTATGGCTACACCTTC	CASSPSGGNYGYTF	-	-	TRBV7-2	TRBJ1-2
TGTGCCAGCAGTTCCCCGGGGGGGCTAGAGCAGTACTTC	CASSSPGGLEQYF	few	TRBD2	TRBV25-1	TRBJ2-7
TGTGCCAGCAGCTTAAGTCAGACGTTGACTGAAGCTTTCTTT	CASSLSQTLTEAFF	few	-	TRBV7-2	TRBJ1-1
TGTGCCAGCAGTTCCCACATGGGCTACAGCGATGAGCAGTTCTTC	CASSSHMGYSDEQFF	many	-	TRBV6-6	TRBJ2-1
TGCGCCAGCAGCCGGGGGACCACATACAATGAGCAGTTCTTC	CASSRGTTYNEQFF	-	-	TRBV4-3	TRBJ2-1
TGTGCCAGCAGCTCCGACAGGGGGGGAAATGAGCAGTTCTTC	CASSSDRGGNEQFF	once	TRBD1	TRBV4-2	TRBJ2-1
TGTGCCAGCAGCAGACTAAAGGGGGCGGTATCTGAAGCTTTCTTT	CASSRLKGAVSEAFF	-	TRBD1	TRBV11-2	TRBJ1-1
TGTGCCAGCAGGATCACAGGGGCCACAGATACGCAGTATTTT	CASRITGATDTQYF	-	TRBD1	TRBV4-2	TRBJ2-3
TGCGCCAGCGCTGTCAGACCGGGACAGGGGGCAAACTACGAGCAGTACTTC	CASAVRPGQGANYEQYF	-	TRBD1	TRBV5-1	TRBJ2-7
TGCGCCAGCAGCTTGGGACAGAGCTCCTACGAGCAGTACTTC	CASSLGQSSYEQYF	-	-	TRBV5-1	TRBJ2-7
TGCAGCGCTAGGGGGAGTGAGCAGTTCTTC	CSARGSEQFF	few	-	TRBV29-1	TRBJ2-1
TGTGCCAGCTCCCGCAATCCAGTGGGCGGCGACCCCTACGAGCAGTACTTC	CASSRNPVGGDPYEQYF	-	-	TRBV18	TRBJ2-7
TGTGCCATCAGTGAGTCAGGGGGCACTGAAGCTTTCTTT	CAISESGGTEAFF	few	-	TRBV10-3	TRBJ1-1
TGTGCCAGCAGCTCCAGGACAGGATCATACGAGCAGTACTTC	CASSSRTGSYEQYF	-	TRBD1	TRBV7-9	TRBJ2-7
TGTGCCAGCAAGGAGGGACCTAACACCGGGGAGCTGTTTTTT	CASKEGPNTGELFF	-	-	TRBV2	TRBJ2-2
TGCAGCGCCTCGGCGGTAGGCGGTGAGACCCAGTACTTC	CSASAVGGETQYF	few	-	TRBV29-1	TRBJ2-5
TGCAGCGCACGCGGGGGGGCAAGTGAGCAGTTCTTC	CSARGGASEQFF	few	TRBD2	TRBV29-1	TRBJ2-1
TGTGCCTGGGACCGGGACAGGGAATTCGATGAGCAGTTCTTC	CAWDRDREFDEQFF	-	TRBD1	TRBV30	TRBJ2-1
TGCAGCGTTAGGACAGGGGGCGTTAGCGGCAATCAGCCCCAGCATTTT	CSVRTGGVSGNQPQHF	-	TRBD1	TRBV29-1	TRBJ1-5
TGTGCCTGGAGTTTAGGAGTTCAGCCCCAGCATTTT	CAWSLGVQPQHF	-	-	TRBV30	TRBJ1-5
TGCGCCAGCAGCCCCATGGGGACTACCCAAGAGACCCAGTACTTC	CASSPMGTTQETQYF	-	TRBD2	TRBV5-1	TRBJ2-5
TGTGCCTGGACCCGCGGGCTGACAGGCGTTAATGAAAAACTGTTTTTT	CAWTRGLTGVNEKLFF	-	-	TRBV30	TRBJ1-4
TGTGCCAGCAGCGTTGGGGGGAATTCACCCCTCCACTTT	CASSVGGNSPLHF	-	-	TRBV9	TRBJ1-6
TGTGCCAGCAGCTTAGGCGGCAACCCGGGAGAGACCCAGTACTTC	CASSLGGNPGETQYF	-	-	TRBV7-2	TRBJ2-5
TGCAGCGTTGGTCTGGACAGAGGGAAACTGTTTTTT	CSVGLDRGKLFF	-	-	TRBV29-1	TRBJ1-4
TGCAGCGTTGAGATCGGACCCGTACTCCACTTT	CSVEIGPVLHF	-	-	TRBV29-1	TRBJ1-6
TGCGCCAGCAGCTTGGAGGTCTGGCAGGGACAGGGAGATACGCAGTATTTT	CASSLEVWQGQGDTQYF	few	TRBD1	TRBV5-1	TRBJ2-3
TGTGCCAGCAGCTCCGGCGGGGGGACAACCTACAATGAGCAGTTCTTC	CASSSGGGTTYNEQFF	-	TRBD2	TRBV5-6	TRBJ2-1
TGCAGCGTTCGACCGGGACAGAACTCCTACAATGAGCAGTTCTTC	CSVRPGQNSYNEQFF	-	TRBD1	TRBV29-1	TRBJ2-1
TGTGCCAGCTCACCGATGGGGGCTTGGGAGACCCAGTACTTC	CASSPMGAWETQYF	-	-	TRBV18	TRBJ2-5
TGCGCCAGCAGCCCGCCGGGACCTTCACCCCTCCACTTT	CASSPPGPSPLHF	many	-	TRBV5-1	TRBJ1-6
TGTGCCAGCAGCCATAGGGGAGGGCGTCGGGACACCGGGGAGCTGTTTTTT	CASSHRGGRRDTGELFF	-	TRBD2	TRBV11-2	TRBJ2-2
TGCGCCAGCAGCTTCGAGTCTGGGGCCAACGTCCTGACTTTC	CASSFESGANVLTF	-	-	TRBV5-1	TRBJ2-6
TGTGCCACCAGCAGGCTCGGGTCCCCCTCGTCCATGGAGCAGTACTTC	CATSRLGSPSSMEQYF	-	-	TRBV15	TRBJ2-7
TGTGCCAGCAGTTACACCGTGGCCATAGGGACAGATACGCAGTATTTT	CASSYTVAIGTDTQYF	-	-	TRBV6-5	TRBJ2-3
TGCAGCGTTGAAGTGGGGGGTTACGAGCAGTACTTC	CSVEVGGYEQYF	few	-	TRBV29-1	TRBJ2-7
TGTGCCAGCAGTGAAATGGGGAGGGGGCCAAGCGAGACCCAGTACTTC	CASSEMGRGPSETQYF	-	-	TRBV25-1	TRBJ2-5
TGCAGCGTGGTTGAGGACAGGGGCCTCCTAAACATTCAGTACTTC	CSVVEDRGLLNIQYF	-	TRBD1	TRBV29-1	TRBJ2-4
TGTGCCAGCAGCAGGGGAGGGACCCAAGAGACCCAGTACTTC	CASSRGGTQETQYF	-	TRBD2	TRBV7-2	TRBJ2-5
TGCGCCAGCAGCCAAACAGGGAAGACTGAAGCTTTCTTT	CASSQTGKTEAFF	-	-	TRBV4-3	TRBJ1-1
TGTGCCAGCAGCTTAGTAGGTGGGGACCAAGAGACCCAGTACTTC	CASSLVGGDQETQYF	-	-	TRBV7-9	TRBJ2-5
TGCGCCAGCAGCGACGGGGGGCCGTACTCTGGGGCCAACGTCCTGACTTTC	CASSDGGPYSGANVLTF	few	-	TRBV5-1	TRBJ2-6
TGCGCCAGCAGCCAAGCAGGGGACCCCTACGAGCAGTACTTC	CASSQAGDPYEQYF	-	-	TRBV4-1	TRBJ2-7
TGTGCCAGCAGCCCGTCGACAGGGGGGAATTCACCCCTCCACTTT	CASSPSTGGNSPLHF	once	TRBD1	TRBV11-2	TRBJ1-6
TGTGCCAGCAGCCCGGGACAGGGATGGGAGAACACTGAAGCTTTCTTT	CASSPGQGWENTEAFF	-	TRBD1	TRBV27	TRBJ1-1
TGCGCCAGCAGCGGTGCCGGGACACCCTCAGGGCAGTTCTTC	CASSGAGTPSGQFF	-	-	TRBV5-1	TRBJ2-1